This TCR beta chain was documented in a study of T cells in Graves' hyperthyroidism and ophthalmopathy. RNA transcripts provided the source from which TCR beta CDR3 regions were amplified. HTBI primers drove first-round RT-PCR of the TCR CDR3. TCRdb ran MiXCR on the multiplex PCR reads and lists one entry per CDR3 protein. The sample carries approximately 690,000 distinct CDR3 sequences, roughly 15% recorded once. The V and J ends lost 6 bases and 5 bases, in that order; junction bases with no gene match: 7. Germline V gene data show CDR1 as SEHNR and CDR2 as FQNEAQ (reference sequence). This CDR3 spans 14 amino acids. A few counts support this clonotype.

Sequenced input: blood. The sequence was collected from a woman aged 45-65 years with Graves' ophthalmopathy. The chain uses TRBV7-9 and TRBJ2-5, with 9 positions matching TRBD1. The CDR3 DNA reads TGTGCCAGCAGGTCTTCGGGACAGGGTGAGACCCAGTACTTC. It specifies CASRSSGQGETQYF.